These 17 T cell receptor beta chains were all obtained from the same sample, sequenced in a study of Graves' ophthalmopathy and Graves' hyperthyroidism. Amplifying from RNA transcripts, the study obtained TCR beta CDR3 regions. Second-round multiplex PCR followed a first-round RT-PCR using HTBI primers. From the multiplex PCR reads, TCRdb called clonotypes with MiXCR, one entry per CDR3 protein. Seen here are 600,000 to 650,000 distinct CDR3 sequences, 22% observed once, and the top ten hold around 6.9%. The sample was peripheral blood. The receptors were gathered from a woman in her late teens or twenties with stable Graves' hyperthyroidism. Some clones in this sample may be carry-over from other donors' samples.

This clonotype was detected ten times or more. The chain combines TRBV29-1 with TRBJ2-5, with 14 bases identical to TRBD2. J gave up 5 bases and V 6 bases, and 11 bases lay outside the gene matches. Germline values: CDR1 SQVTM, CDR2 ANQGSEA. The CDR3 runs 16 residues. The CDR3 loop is CSVGLRTSGRSETQYF. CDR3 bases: TGCAGCGTCGGTCTGAGGACTAGCGGGAGGTCGGAGACCCAGTACTTC.

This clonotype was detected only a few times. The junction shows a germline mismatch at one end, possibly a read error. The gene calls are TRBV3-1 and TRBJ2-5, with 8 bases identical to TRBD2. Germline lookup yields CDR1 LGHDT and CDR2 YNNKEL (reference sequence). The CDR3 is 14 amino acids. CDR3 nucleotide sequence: TGTGCCAGCAGCCAAGATTGGGGGCTAGCGGGTTATCACTTC. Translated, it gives CASSQDWGLAGYHF.

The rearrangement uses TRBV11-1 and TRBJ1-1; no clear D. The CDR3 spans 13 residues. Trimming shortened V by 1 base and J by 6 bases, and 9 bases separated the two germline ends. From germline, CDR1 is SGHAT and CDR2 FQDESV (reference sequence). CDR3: CASSLEGFAEAFF. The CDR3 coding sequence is TGTGCCAGCAGCTTAGAGGGTTTCGCTGAAGCTTTCTTT.

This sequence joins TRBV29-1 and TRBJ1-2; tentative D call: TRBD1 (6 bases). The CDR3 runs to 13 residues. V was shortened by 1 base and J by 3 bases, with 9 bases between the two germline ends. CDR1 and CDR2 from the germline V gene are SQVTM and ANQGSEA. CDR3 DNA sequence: TGCAGCGTTGAAGGGACAGAGTACTATGGCTACACCTTC. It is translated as CSVEGTEYYGYTF.

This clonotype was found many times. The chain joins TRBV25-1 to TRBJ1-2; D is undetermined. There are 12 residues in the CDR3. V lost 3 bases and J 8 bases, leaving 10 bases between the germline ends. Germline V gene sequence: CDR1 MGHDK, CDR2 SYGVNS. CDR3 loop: CASSDKSSGYTF. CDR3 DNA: TGTGCCAGCAGTGACAAGAGTTCCGGCTACACCTTC.

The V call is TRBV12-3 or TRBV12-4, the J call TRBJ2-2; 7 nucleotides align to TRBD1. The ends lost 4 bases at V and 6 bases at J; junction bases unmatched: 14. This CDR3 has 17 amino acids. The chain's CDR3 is CASSSTRQGSLPGELFF. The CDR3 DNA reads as TGTGCCAGCAGTTCCACACGACAGGGAAGTCTGCCCGGGGAGCTGTTTTTT.

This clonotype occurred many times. The CDR3 reads CSARSSGAKNIQYF. In DNA form, the CDR3 reads TGCAGTGCTAGATCGAGCGGAGCCAAAAACATTCAGTACTTC. This chain uses TRBV20-1 with TRBJ2-4; weak D call: TRBD2 (5 bases). The CDR3 consists of 14 residues. Looked up from germline, CDR1 is DFQATT and CDR2 is SNEGSKA (reference sequence). Trimming stripped 2 bases from V and 0 bases from J, with 8 bases between.

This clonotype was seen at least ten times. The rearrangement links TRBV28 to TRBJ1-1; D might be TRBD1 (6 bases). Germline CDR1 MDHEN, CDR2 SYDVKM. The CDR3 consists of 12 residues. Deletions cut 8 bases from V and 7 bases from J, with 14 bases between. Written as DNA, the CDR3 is TGTGCCAGCCGATCTAGGGGGATTGAAGCTTTCTTT. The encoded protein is CASRSRGIEAFF.

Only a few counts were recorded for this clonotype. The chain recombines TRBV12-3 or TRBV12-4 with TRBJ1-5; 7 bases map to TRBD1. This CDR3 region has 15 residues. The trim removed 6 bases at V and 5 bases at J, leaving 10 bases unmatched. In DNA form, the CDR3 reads TGTGCCAGCAGAAACTCGGGACAGCAACATCAGCCCCAGCATTTT. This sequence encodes CASRNSGQQHQPQHF.

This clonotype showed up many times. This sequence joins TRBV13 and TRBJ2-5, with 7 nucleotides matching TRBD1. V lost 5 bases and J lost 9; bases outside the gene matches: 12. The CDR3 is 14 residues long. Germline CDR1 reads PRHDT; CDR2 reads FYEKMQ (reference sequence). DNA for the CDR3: TGTGCCAGCAGCCCCTACAGGGGTCCTCAGCCCCAGTACTTC. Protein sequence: CASSPYRGPQPQYF.

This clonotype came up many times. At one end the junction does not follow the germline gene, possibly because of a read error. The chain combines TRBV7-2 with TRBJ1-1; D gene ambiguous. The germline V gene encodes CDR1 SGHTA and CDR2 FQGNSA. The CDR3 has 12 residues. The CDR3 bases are TGTGCCAGCAGTTTAGTACACACTGAAGCTTTCTTT. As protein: CASSLVHTEAFF. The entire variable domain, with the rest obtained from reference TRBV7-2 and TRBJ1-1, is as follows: GAGVSQSPSNKVTEKGKDVELRCDPISGHTALYWYRQSLGQGLEFLIYFQGNSAPDKSGLPSDRFSAERTGGSVSTLTIQRTQQEDSAVYLCASSLVHTEAFFGQGTRLTVV.

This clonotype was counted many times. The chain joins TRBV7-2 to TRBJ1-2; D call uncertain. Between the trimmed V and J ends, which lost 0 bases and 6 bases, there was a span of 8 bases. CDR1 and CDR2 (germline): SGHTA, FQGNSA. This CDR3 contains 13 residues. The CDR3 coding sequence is TGTGCCAGCAGCTTAGCGCAGCTGGATGGCTACACCTTC. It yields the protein CASSLAQLDGYTF.

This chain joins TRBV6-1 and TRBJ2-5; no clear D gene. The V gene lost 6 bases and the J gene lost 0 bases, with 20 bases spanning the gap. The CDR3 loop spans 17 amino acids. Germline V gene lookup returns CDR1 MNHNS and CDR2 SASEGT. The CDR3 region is CASRALVGQPDQETQYF. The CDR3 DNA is TGTGCCAGCAGGGCCCTCGTAGGGCAGCCAGACCAAGAGACCCAGTACTTC.

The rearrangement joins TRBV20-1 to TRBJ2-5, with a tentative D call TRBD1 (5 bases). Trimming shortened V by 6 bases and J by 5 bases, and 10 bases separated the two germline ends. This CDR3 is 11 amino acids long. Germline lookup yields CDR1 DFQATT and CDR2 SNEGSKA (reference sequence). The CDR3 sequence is CSAVKGETQYF. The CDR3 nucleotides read TGCAGTGCAGTCAAGGGGGAGACCCAGTACTTC.

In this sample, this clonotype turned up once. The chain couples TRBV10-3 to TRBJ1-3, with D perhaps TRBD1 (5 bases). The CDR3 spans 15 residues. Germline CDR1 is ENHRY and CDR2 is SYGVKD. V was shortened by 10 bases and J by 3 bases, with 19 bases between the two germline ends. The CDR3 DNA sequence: TGTGCCACCGCCGTTTTTTGGGGGTATGGAAACACCATATATTTT. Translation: CATAVFWGYGNTIYF.

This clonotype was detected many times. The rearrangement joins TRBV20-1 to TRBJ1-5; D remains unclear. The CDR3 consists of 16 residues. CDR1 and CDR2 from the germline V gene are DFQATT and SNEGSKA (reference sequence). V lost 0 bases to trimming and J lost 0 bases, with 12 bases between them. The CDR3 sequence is CSAREEGGHSNQPQHF. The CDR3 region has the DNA TGCAGTGCTAGAGAGGAGGGTGGGCATAGCAATCAGCCCCAGCATTTT.

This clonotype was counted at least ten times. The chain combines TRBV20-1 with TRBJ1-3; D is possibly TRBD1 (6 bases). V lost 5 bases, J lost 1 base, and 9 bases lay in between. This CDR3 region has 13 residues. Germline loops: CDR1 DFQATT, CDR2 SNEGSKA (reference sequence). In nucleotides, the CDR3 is TGCAGTGCTCCACAGGGTTCTGGAAACACCATATATTTT. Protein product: CSAPQGSGNTIYF.